The entry below describes one TCR beta chain. Its binding antigen is unknown. Qualities for individual bases were not recorded, and no much larger clone is one base off. The sample's treatment or condition, from its label and the paper: live attenuated yellow fever vaccine strain. At each blood-draw timepoint, two biological replicates of bulk PBMCs were collected. PBMCs were isolated from peripheral blood using a standard Ficoll-Paque protocol. TriZol was used to extract RNA from bulk PBMCs, CD4 and CD8 fractions, and dextramer-positive and dextramer-negative fractions. Trimming at the junction amounts to 1 base on V and 0 bases on J, and the germline ends lie 19 bases apart. Inclusive of the bounding cysteine and phenylalanine, the CDR3 is 19 residues long. Only the CDR3 portion is preserved as DNA: 57 bases, with reading frame beginning at the first base. The germline V gene (reference sequence) specifies LNHNV as CDR1 and YYDKDF as CDR2.

The sample originates from a study of T cells after yellow fever vaccination (dated by TCRdb to between 2019 and 2020). For the wider study: The SMART-Seq v4 Ultra Low Input RNA kit was used to prepare libraries from fractions with low cell numbers. Bulk TCR alpha and beta repertoires were sequenced longitudinally to track T-cell clones before and after primary and booster YFV17D yellow fever vaccination. Two healthy male donors made up the cohort, one aged 18 to 30 years and the other aged 30 to 39 years. Blood was collected at multiple timepoints before and after primary and secondary immunization, and bulk PBMC replicates and cell subsets were isolated.

Synthesis of TCR cDNA relied on 5'RACE template switching, a step that introduced a universal primer site along with unique molecular identifiers. Priming of cDNA synthesis was performed from both the TCR alpha and TCR beta constant segments. Two PCR steps were used to amplify libraries, with sample barcodes and sequencing adapters being added in the second step. Sequencing of the libraries was done on either Illumina HiSeq 2500 (2x100 bp) or NovaSeq (2x150 bp). The published analysis was carried out like this. MIGEC was used to demultiplex reads and collapse the reads into UMI consensus sequences, and MiXCR was used for V(D)J alignment. Using edgeR on replicate PBMC samples, clonotypes were called vaccine-responding if FDR was below 0.01 and the log2 fold change was above 5 up to day 15. Bulk clonotypes were assigned CD4 or CD8 identity according to which sequenced CD4 or CD8 repertoire held them at higher abundance. TCRdb redid the processing of the public reads, applying fastp at Q25 and MiXCR, and retained in-frame beta chains. Rows are unified per CDR3 protein, each entry keeping the most common DNA and genes. What appears here as the V and J calls and clone size reflects TCRdb's work, not the paper's. In all, the sample holds hundreds of thousands of distinct CDR3 sequences, and approximately 13% of those were seen once. The ten largest clones capture more than 12% of the sample.

What the research found in general, with its limitations: The secondary T-cell response was weaker than the primary response but faster, peaking on day 5 instead of day 15. Computational filtering was needed because FACS-sorted repertoires could contain abundant contaminating clonotypes from the bulk population. After the booster, most clones that had expanded after primary vaccination were detected again (roughly 96% of CD4 and roughly nine tenths of CD8), suggesting broad maintenance of memory. A small fraction of clonotypes appeared in both the CD4 and CD8 compartments, likely as a result of convergent recombination. Because the study included only a couple of donors, the extent to which the findings can be generalized is limited.

The sequencing used PBMCs, collected on the day of the yellow fever booster vaccination. The sequence derives from a man younger than 40 who received the YFV17D yellow fever vaccine. The rearrangement joined TRBV15 to TRBJ2-1; the D gene lacks a confident call. The nucleotide sequence reads TGTGCCACCAGCAGAGTTAGAGGTCCCTACGCGAGCTCCTACAATGAGCAGTTCTTC. This codes for CATSRVRGPYASSYNEQFF. This CDR3, with the reference TRBV15 and TRBJ2-1 proteins standing in past its ends, gives the full variable domain DAMVIQNPRYQVTQFGKPVTLSCSQTLNHNVMYWYQQKSSQAPKLLFHYYDKDFNNEADTPDNFQSRRPNTSFCFLDIRSPGLGDTAMYLCATSRVRGPYASSYNEQFFGPGTRLTVL.